The 21 T cell receptor beta chains given below trace back to one sample, sequenced in a study of tumor-infiltrating lymphocytes in primary liver carcinoma. Taking about 18-30 mg of unsorted bulk tissue, the authors co-extracted RNA and DNA. With 400 to 550 ng total RNA as template and a constant-region primer, TCR beta cDNA was made. ARM-PCR, slightly modified, supplied the TCR beta libraries through three nested multiplex PCR rounds. Use of TRBV1-TRBV30 forward primers with a C-beta reverse primer characterized the first two PCR rounds, which lasted ten to eleven cycles each. TCRdb ran MiXCR on the multiplex PCR reads and lists one entry per CDR3 protein. The sample carries around 56,000 distinct CDR3 sequences, 65% to 80% recorded once. The sample taken for sequencing was liver tumor tissue from sampling region 2. Subset here: tumor region T2, inferior pole. The receptors come from a man in his forties or fifties with primary liver carcinoma and hepatitis B virus infection.

Note on this clonotype: Since a much larger clone is just one base distant, this may be a read error. The rearrangement links TRBV11-2 to TRBJ2-5, with a tentative D call TRBD2 (8 bases). The germline V gene has CDR1 SGHAT and CDR2 FQNNGV. CDR3 length: 14 residues. V lost 2 bases and J lost 7, with 14 bases in between. The chain's CDR3 is CASSLTGAGGTQYF. CDR3 in DNA: TGTGCCAGCAGCTTAACAGGGGCGGGAGGGACCCAGTACTTC.

The J gene is TRBJ2-5, the V gene TRBV11-2, with 9 bases that match TRBD2. The germline CDR1 and CDR2 sequences are SGHAT and FQNNGV. With V trimmed by 5 bases and J by 3 bases, 10 bases remained unmatched. The CDR3 has 16 residues. The CDR3 spells CASSQSSSGGKETQYF. In nucleotides, the CDR3 is TGTGCCAGCAGCCAAAGTTCCAGCGGGGGGAAAGAGACCCAGTACTTC. Combining the CDR3 with reference TRBV11-2 and TRBJ2-5 gives the whole variable domain EAGVAQSPRYKIIEKRQSVAFWCNPISGHATLYWYQQILGQGPKLLIQFQNNGVVDDSQLPKDRFSAERLKGVDSTLKIQPAKLEDSAVYLCASSQSSSGGKETQYFGPGTRLLVL.

The V call is TRBV14, the J call TRBJ1-6, with TRBD1 as a possible D gene (6 bases). Trimming took off 3 bases at V and 13 bases at J, with 16 bases between the two ends. Germline-derived CDR1 and CDR2 are SGHDN and FVKESK. The length of the CDR3 is 14 residues. CDR3 region: CASSHSGENFPLHF. The CDR3 region has the DNA TGTGCCAGCAGCCACTCAGGGGAAAATTTCCCCCTCCACTTT.

In its sample, this clonotype was seen many times. J is TRBJ2-7 and V is TRBV29-1, with D perhaps assigned TRBD1 or TRBD2 (5 bases each). Trimming stripped 4 bases from V and 3 bases from J, with 10 bases between. Germline V lookup: CDR1 SQVTM, CDR2 ANQGSEA. The CDR3 runs to 12 residues. CDR3 sequence (DNA): TGCAGCGTTGTAGAGGGGCTCTACGAGCAGTACTTC. Encoded protein: CSVVEGLYEQYF.

Concerning this clonotype itself: The junction and the germline gene differ at one end; a read error may be behind it. The V call is TRBV4-1, the J call TRBJ2-1; perhaps D is TRBD1 or TRBD2 (7 bases each). Germline CDR1 and CDR2: MGHRA and YSYEKL. This CDR3 region has 17 residues. CDR3 amino acids: CASSLDIRASRGGEQSF. The CDR3 region has the DNA TGCGCCAGCAGCCTAGATATAAGGGCTAGCAGGGGGGGTGAGCAGTCCTTC.

To note about this clonotype: Likely a read error: the CDR3 ends without its conserved phenylalanine or tryptophan. J is TRBJ2-3 and V is TRBV11-2, with D unclear. The CDR3 extends over 13 amino acids. In germline, CDR1 is SGHAT, CDR2 FQNNGV. CDR3: CASSLISTDMQYL. The CDR3 region has the DNA TGTGCCAGCAGCTTGATTAGTACAGATATGCAGTATCTT.

Regarding this clonotype: At one of its ends the junction is not consistent with the germline gene, which may arise from a read error. This chain uses TRBV12-3 or TRBV12-4 with TRBJ2-4; D gene unclear. The CDR3 has 12 amino acids. DNA of the CDR3: TGTGCCAGGAGTTTGACCCAAAACATTCAGTATTTC. As protein: CARSLTQNIQYF.

This clonotype was detected ten times or more. This sequence joins TRBV11-2 and TRBJ2-7; D remains unclear. The CDR3 covers 15 residues. Per the germline V gene, CDR1 is SGHAT and CDR2 is FQNNGV. With 3 bases removed from V and 7 bases from J, the gap between germline ends came to 19 bases. DNA for the CDR3: TGTGCCAGCAGCTTGGGAACAAGGCCTACGGAAGAGCAGTACTTC. Its protein is CASSLGTRPTEEQYF.

Concerning this clonotype itself: The junction shows a germline mismatch at one end, possibly a read error. V gene TRBV30 combines with J gene TRBJ2-1; possible D gene TRBD2, 6 bases. Germline V CDR1 and CDR2: GTSNPN, SVGIG (reference sequence). The CDR3 covers 13 residues. The DNA of the CDR3 is TGTGCCTTCAGGGTAGCGGCTTACAATAAGCAGTTCTTC. Translating gives CAFRVAAYNKQFF.

The rearrangement joins TRBV11-2 to TRBJ2-7, with TRBD1 matching 9 bases. CDR3 length: 14 amino acids. Germline loops: CDR1 SGHAT, CDR2 FQNNGV. V lost 4 bases and J lost 4; bases outside the gene matches: 5. The DNA for the CDR3 is TGTGCCAGCAGCTCTCTGACAGGGGGATACGAGCAGTACTTC. Its translation: CASSSLTGGYEQYF. Using reference TRBV11-2 and TRBJ2-7 for the parts outside the CDR3, the full variable domain is EAGVAQSPRYKIIEKRQSVAFWCNPISGHATLYWYQQILGQGPKLLIQFQNNGVVDDSQLPKDRFSAERLKGVDSTLKIQPAKLEDSAVYLCASSSLTGGYEQYFGPGTRLTVT.

The rearrangement joins TRBV29-1 to TRBJ2-7; 8 bases line up with TRBD1. CDR1 SQVTM and CDR2 ANQGSEA come from the germline V gene. The CDR3 runs to 14 residues. V was pared by 1 base and J by 5 bases, with 7 bases of the junction left unmatched. CDR3 in amino acids: CSVEGQGAANEQYF. CDR3 bases: TGCAGCGTTGAAGGGCAGGGGGCGGCCAACGAGCAGTACTTC.

The chain recombines TRBV11-1 with TRBJ2-3; 9 nucleotides agree with TRBD2. The CDR3 loop spans 15 amino acids. The V gene's germline CDR1 is SGHAT and CDR2 FQDESV (reference sequence). CDR3: CANSLVAGASDTQYF. CDR3 DNA sequence: TGTGCTAACAGTTTAGTAGCGGGAGCTTCAGATACGCAGTATTTT.

Details on this clonotype: A read error may be the cause here, since a much bigger clone is one base away. The chain joins TRBV24-1 to TRBJ1-1, with unresolved D. There are 11 residues in the CDR3. The germline V gene encodes CDR1 KGHDR and CDR2 SFDVKD. CDR3 sequence: CATSDMTEDFF. CDR3 coding DNA: TGTGCCACCAGCGATATGACTGAAGATTTCTTT.

Note on this clonotype: A read error may account for a junction end that differs from germline. The chain joins TRBV6-1 to TRBJ2-5; D is perhaps TRBD1 or TRBD2 (5 bases each). CDR3 length equals 15 residues. Per germline, CDR1 MNHNS and CDR2 SASEGT. The CDR3 DNA sequence: TGTACCAGCACTCCCTCTTGGGGGAGTCAAGAGACCCAGTACTTC. This gives the protein CTSTPSWGSQETQYF.

The chain uses TRBV11-2 and TRBJ2-7; TRBD2 agrees at 9 bases. Germline V lookup: CDR1 SGHAT, CDR2 FQNNGV. There are 15 residues in the CDR3. Trimming cost V 3 bases and J 2 bases; bases outside gene matches: 5. Here the CDR3 reads CASSFRAGGPYEQYF. CDR3 sequence (DNA): TGTGCCAGCAGCTTTCGGGCGGGAGGGCCCTACGAGCAGTACTTC.

This clonotype turned up a few times. The conserved final phenylalanine or tryptophan is absent from the CDR3, which likely points to a read error. The chain links TRBV29-1 to TRBJ2-3; D may be TRBD1 (6 bases). CDR3 length: 14 amino acids. Looked up from germline, CDR1 is SQVTM and CDR2 is ANQGSEA. Trimming took off 4 bases at V and 4 bases at J, with 15 bases between the two ends. This CDR3 reads CSVVGGSSADTQYS. Written as DNA, the CDR3 is TGCAGCGTTGTAGGGGGTAGTTCTGCAGATACGCAGTATTCT.

By sample fraction, this clonotype is medium-sized. This sequence joins TRBV6-5 and TRBJ1-6, with D possibly matching TRBD1 (5 bases). In germline, CDR1 is MNHEY, CDR2 SVGAGI. This CDR3 region has 13 residues. Trimming left V 5 bases short and J 8 bases short, with 10 bases between. CDR3 amino acids: CASSGIGDSPLHF. The CDR3, as DNA: TGTGCCAGCAGTGGGATAGGGGATTCACCCCTCCACTTT.

This chain connects TRBV7-9 to TRBJ2-5; TRBD2 aligns across 11 bases. The junction had 14 bases not matched to a gene; V was cut back by 4 bases and J by 4 bases. The CDR3 is 18 amino acids. CDR1 and CDR2 from the germline V gene are SEHNR and FQNEAQ (reference sequence). The DNA for the CDR3 is TGTGCCAGCAGCTCACCGGGGACTAGCGGAGAGTACCGAGAGACCCAGTACTTC. It encodes CASSSPGTSGEYRETQYF.

The V and J genes are TRBV5-5 and TRBJ1-4; the D gene is possibly TRBD1 (5 bases). This CDR3 contains 15 residues. In germline, CDR1 is SGHKS, CDR2 YYEKEE (reference sequence). Trimming pared 0 bases from V and 8 bases from J, leaving 14 bases between. The CDR3 DNA reads as TGTGCCAGCAGCTTGGAGTGGAGGGGTGGAGAAAAACTGTTTTTT. Its translation: CASSLEWRGGEKLFF.

Comment on this clonotype: One junction end does not reproduce the germline sequence, and a read error may be involved. V gene TRBV12-3 or TRBV12-4 combines with J gene TRBJ2-1; TRBD2 matches at 7 bases. The CDR3 length is 18 residues. CDR3 nucleotide sequence: TGTGCCAGCAGTTTGGTACTACCGGGAGGTCCCTCCTACAATGAGCAGTTATTC. Translating gives CASSLVLPGGPSYNEQLF.

The chain links TRBV12-3 or TRBV12-4 to TRBJ2-5, with 7 bases that match TRBD1. Trimming cost V 6 bases and J 12 bases; bases outside gene matches: 13. The CDR3 spans 13 residues. CDR3 sequence reads: CASSRQGSESKYF. In nucleotides, the CDR3 is TGTGCCAGCAGCCGACAGGGATCAGAGTCGAAGTACTTC.